Below, 18 T cell receptor beta chains from the same sample are listed, as sequenced in a study of CD8+ T cells in alopecia areata. Sequencing used cDNA as its template, made by extracting RNA and reverse transcribing it. Using immunoSEQ multiplex PCR, the repertoire was profiled, and TCRdb retains in-frame clones only, with some absent. The sample contains about 270,000 clones, none of them singletons. Sorting of pooled cutaneous lymph node cells used CD4, CD8alpha, NKG2D, NKG2ACE and other markers. The specimen was CD4+ T cells sorted from a lymph node. The receptors shown here come from a C3H/HeJ mouse with alopecia areata. MHC haplotype of the strain: H2-k.

About this clone itself: Gene names refer to mouse genes. The read finishes 4 residues shy of the CDR3 end, and the germline J gene is used to complete it. J is TRBJ2-1 and V is TRBV17, with 7 bases lining up with TRBD1. The length of the CDR3 is 14 residues. The junction had 2 bases not matched to a gene; V was cut back by 5 bases and J by 1 base. Germline CDR1 MNHDT, CDR2 YYDKIL. CDR3 bases read: TGTGCTAGCAGTCCGACAGGGAACTATGCT. Encoded protein: CASSPTGNYA. The whole CDR3 sequence reads CASSPTGNYAEQFF.

Regarding this clone: The genes and germline here are from mouse. The read stops 4 residues short of the end of the CDR3; the missing end is completed from the germline J gene. J is TRBJ2-1 and V is TRBV19, with 9 bases fitting TRBD2. This CDR3 has 16 amino acids. V was clipped by 3 bases and J by 0 bases; unmatched bases: 4. CDR1 is FNHDT, CDR2 SITEND, per germline (reference sequence). CDR3 amino acids: CASSTWTGDNYAEQFF. The CDR3 DNA, read in part, is TGTGCCAGCAGTACCTGGACTGGGGATAACTATGCT.

This clone showed up many times. The gene symbols are mouse symbols. The read ends 4 residues early relative to the CDR3; the germline J gene fills the gap. Other DNA sequences in this specimen translate into the identical CDR3. The J gene is TRBJ1-1, the V gene TRBV1; TRBD1 might be the D (5 bases). In germline, CDR1 is NSQYPW, CDR2 LRSPGD (reference sequence). This CDR3 has 13 amino acids. Trimming shortened V by 1 base and J by 3 bases, and 6 bases separated the two germline ends. Here the CDR3 reads CTCSAGGDTEVFF. CDR3 DNA, as far as it was read: TGCACCTGCAGTGCAGGGGGCGACACA.

Concerning this clone itself: The genes and germline here are from mouse. The read ends 4 residues before the CDR3 terminus; that terminus is restored from the germline J gene. The identical CDR3 is also encoded by other nucleotide sequences in the sample. The chain uses TRBV13-2 and TRBJ2-2, with D possibly TRBD1 on 6 matching bases. Between the trimmed V and J ends, which lost 0 bases and 2 bases, there was a span of 8 bases. CDR1 NNHNN and CDR2 SYGAGS come from the germline V gene (reference sequence). The CDR3 sequence is 15 residues long. The covered CDR3 bases are TGTGCCAGCGGTGATGCAGGGGAGAACACCGGG. This codes for CASGDAGENTG. The whole CDR3 sequence is CASGDAGENTGQLYF.

This clone was found a few times. Gene names refer to mouse genes. Sequencing ends 4 residues short of the CDR3 end; the germline J gene provides the rest. This specimen includes other DNA sequences encoding the same CDR3. The rearrangement joins TRBV5 to TRBJ2-1; 13 positions match TRBD2. The length of the CDR3 is 17 residues. The trim removed 4 bases at V and 0 bases at J, leaving 3 bases unmatched. From germline, CDR1 is LGHNA and CDR2 YNLKQL (reference sequence). The covered CDR3 bases are TGTGCCAGCAGCCCAGGACTGGGGGGGCCTAACTATGCT. Amino acids: CASSPGLGGPNYA. The full CDR3 protein reads CASSPGLGGPNYAEQFF.

This clone was observed a few times. Genes and germline are mouse. The CDR3 end is not reached by the read, which stops 4 residues before it; the germline J gene fills it in. The chain combines TRBV19 with TRBJ2-1; 7 bases map to TRBD1. This CDR3 is built from 15 residues. V lost 4 bases and J lost 3; bases outside the gene matches: 7. CDR1 FNHDT and CDR2 SITEND come from the germline V gene (reference sequence). Partial CDR3 DNA: TGTGCCAGCAGTCAGAACCGGGACAGCTATGCT. Translation gives CASSQNRDSYA. In full, the CDR3 reads CASSQNRDSYAEQFF.

Points on this clone: Mouse gene names apply. CDR3 sequence reads: CASSRQGGGNTEVFF. The part of the CDR3 DNA that was read is TGTGCCAGCAGCCGACAGGGGGGGGGAAACACA. This chain uses TRBV5 with TRBJ1-1; the match to TRBD1 covers 9 bases. The read ends 4 residues before the CDR3 terminus; that terminus is restored from the germline J gene. The CDR3 sequence is 15 residues long. Germline CDR1 reads LGHNA; CDR2 reads YNLKQL (reference sequence). The trim removed 4 bases at V and 1 base at J, leaving 4 bases unmatched.

Notes on this clone: Gene names and germline refer to mouse. With the read ending 3 residues before the CDR3 end, the germline J gene is used to fill in that end. Distinct nucleotide sequences in the sample also encode this CDR3. The chain carries TRBV5 and TRBJ1-6; D is ambiguous. TRBJ1-6 is designated an ORF whose function remains uncertain. The V gene's germline CDR1 is LGHNA and CDR2 YNLKQL (reference sequence). V lost 0 bases, J lost 4 bases, and 4 bases lay in between. The CDR3 extends over 14 amino acids. The CDR3 loop is CASSQDRYNSPLYF. The DNA read from the CDR3 is TGTGCCAGCAGCCAAGACAGGTATAATTCGCCC.

Regarding this clone: Any gene name here is a mouse gene name. With the read ending 4 residues before the CDR3 end, the germline J gene is used to fill in that end. The V gene is TRBV1, the J gene TRBJ1-2; D not resolved. The V gene lost 2 bases and the J gene lost 0 bases, with 7 bases spanning the gap. This CDR3 has 14 residues. From germline, CDR1 is NSQYPW and CDR2 LRSPGD (reference sequence). Here the CDR3 reads CTCSARQSNSDYTF. Partial CDR3 DNA: TGCACCTGCAGTGCAAGACAATCAAACTCC.

This clone showed up many times. Mouse gene names and germline throughout. The read comes to an end 4 residues before the CDR3 does, leaving the germline J gene to fill in the end. Other DNA sequences in the same sample also yield this CDR3. The genes are TRBV13-1 and TRBJ1-1; the match to TRBD1 covers 7 bases. The V gene end was trimmed by 5 bases and the J gene end by 0 bases; junction bases not matched to a gene: 4. Germline V lookup: CDR1 NSHNY, CDR2 SYGAGN. The CDR3 contains 14 residues. CDR3 in amino acids: CASRTGTANTEVFF. CDR3 DNA, as far as it was read: TGTGCCAGCAGGACCGGGACAGCAAACACA.

This clone came up a few times. Gene names and germline refer to mouse. The observed sequence ends 4 residues before the CDR3 terminus, with the missing tail filled in from the germline J gene. This rearrangement joins TRBV4 to TRBJ2-1, with 7 positions matching TRBD2. J lost 0 bases, V lost 5 bases, and 4 bases had no gene match. CDR1 LGHDT and CDR2 YNNKQL come from the germline V gene (reference sequence). This CDR3 comprises 15 residues. The CDR3 DNA, read in part, is TGTGCCAGCAGCCCCGGACTGGATAACTATGCT. Protein sequence: CASSPGLDNYA. The CDR3 as a whole reads CASSPGLDNYAEQFF.

This clone has just a few counts. Gene names refer to mouse genes. The missing CDR3 end, 3 residues past where the read stops, is filled in from the germline J gene. The sample has other DNA sequences that encode this CDR3 too. The chain combines TRBV5 with TRBJ1-6, with unresolved D. TRBJ1-6 is known as an ORF, though its function is uncertain. This CDR3 has 14 amino acids. The V and J ends lost 1 base and 5 bases respectively, with 6 bases between them. Per germline, CDR1 LGHNA and CDR2 YNLKQL (reference sequence). This chain's CDR3 is CASSQGQDNSPLYF. The CDR3 bases that were read are TGTGCCAGCAGCCAAGGACAAGATAATTCGCCC.

This clone was seen more than once but under ten times. Gene names denote mouse genes. The read terminates 4 residues ahead of where the CDR3 ends, so the germline J gene completes it. This sample also contains other DNA sequences that code for the same CDR3. The rearrangement links TRBV5 to TRBJ2-7; 7 positions match TRBD1. Unmatched junction bases numbered 6, after V lost 4 bases and J lost 0 bases. This CDR3 comprises 15 residues. Germline V gene sequence: CDR1 LGHNA, CDR2 YNLKQL (reference sequence). CDR3 sequence: CASSPSTGSSYEQYF. Partial CDR3 DNA: TGTGCCAGCAGCCCCTCGACAGGGAGCTCCTAT.

Remarks on this clone: The gene names here belong to mouse. With the read ending 4 residues before the CDR3 end, the germline J gene is used to fill in that end. This sample also contains other DNA sequences that code for the same CDR3. The rearrangement joins TRBV5 to TRBJ2-5; a weak D match, TRBD2 (6 bases). There are 13 residues in the CDR3. Germline CDR1 is LGHNA and CDR2 is YNLKQL (reference sequence). The CDR3 here is CASSQDGGDTQYF. The sequenced CDR3 bases are TGTGCCAGCAGCCAAGACGGGGGGGAC.

Only a few counts were recorded for this clone. Genes and germline are mouse. The observed sequence ends 4 residues before the CDR3 terminus, with the missing tail filled in from the germline J gene. The chain carries TRBV13-2 and TRBJ2-7; 9 positions agree with TRBD1. This CDR3 contains 14 residues. Germline values: CDR1 NNHNN, CDR2 SYGAGS (reference sequence). CDR3 in amino acids: CASGAPGTGYEQYF. The CDR3 DNA, read in part, is TGTGCCAGCGGTGCCCCCGGGACAGGGTAT.

As to this clone: The germline and genes are mouse ones. Coverage ceases 4 residues before the CDR3 finishes, and the germline J gene fills in the end. The chain links TRBV1 to TRBJ2-5, with a possible D match to TRBD1 (6 bases). This CDR3 has 12 amino acids. Germline V gives CDR1 NSQYPW, CDR2 LRSPGD (reference sequence). The covered CDR3 bases are TGCACCTGTCAGGGGCGGGGAGAC. Protein product: CTCQGRGD. The full CDR3 protein is CTCQGRGDTQYF.

This clone came up a few times. Each gene name is a mouse one. The read stops 4 residues short of the end of the CDR3; the missing end is completed from the germline J gene. The chain employs TRBV17 and TRBJ2-3; D perhaps matches TRBD1 (6 bases). The CDR3 is 14 residues long. Germline-derived CDR1 and CDR2 are MNHDT and YYDKIL. V was cut by 7 bases and J by 1 base, with 12 bases left in between. CDR3 bases read: TGTGCTAGCAAACAGGGAAGGGGTGCAGAA. This sequence encodes CASKQGRGAE. The full CDR3 is CASKQGRGAETLYF.

This clone showed up just a few times. Gene names denote mouse genes. The read ends 4 residues shy of where the CDR3 ends; the end is completed using the germline J gene. The chain recombines TRBV13-1 with TRBJ1-2; D unclear. Between the trimmed V and J ends, which lost 5 bases and 0 bases, there was a span of 2 bases. The CDR3 runs to 11 residues. From germline, CDR1 is NSHNY and CDR2 SYGAGN. CDR3 DNA (partial): TGTGCCAGCAGCTCAAACTCC. It codes for CASSSNS. The whole CDR3 protein reads CASSSNSDYTF.